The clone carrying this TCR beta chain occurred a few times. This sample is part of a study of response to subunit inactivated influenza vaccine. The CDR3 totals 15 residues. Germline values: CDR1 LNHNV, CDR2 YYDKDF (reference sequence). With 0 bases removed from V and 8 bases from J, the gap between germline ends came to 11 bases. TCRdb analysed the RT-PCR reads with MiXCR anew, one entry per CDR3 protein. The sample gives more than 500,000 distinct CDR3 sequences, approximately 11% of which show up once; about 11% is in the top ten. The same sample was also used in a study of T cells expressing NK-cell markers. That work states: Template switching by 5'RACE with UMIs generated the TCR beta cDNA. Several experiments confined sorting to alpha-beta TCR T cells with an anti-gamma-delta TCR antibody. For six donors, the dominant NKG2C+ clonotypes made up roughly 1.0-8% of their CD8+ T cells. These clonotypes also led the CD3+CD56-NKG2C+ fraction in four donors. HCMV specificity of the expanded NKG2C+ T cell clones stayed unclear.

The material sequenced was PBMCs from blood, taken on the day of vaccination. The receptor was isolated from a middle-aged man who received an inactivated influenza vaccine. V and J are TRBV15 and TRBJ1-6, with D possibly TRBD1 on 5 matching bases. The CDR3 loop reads CATSRDRQGYSPLHF. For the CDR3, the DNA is TGTGCCACCAGCAGAGATCGCCAGGGATATTCACCCCTCCACTTT.